This is a list of T cell receptor beta chains from one sample in a study of cytomegalovirus exposure and HLA in healthy donors. This table comes from immunoSEQ multiplex PCR, and its TCRdb copy is limited to in-frame clones, with some not included. The sample includes 90,000 to 150,000 clones, 75% to 85% of them seen just once. Specimen: PBMCs. All receptors derive from a man in his forties in good health and CMV-seronegative. Each CDR3 is given with its conserved first and last residue. D genes are given only for firm matches. Clone sizes are given selectively: once, few, many, or a class where the clone is expanded.

CDR3 DNA,CDR3 protein,clone size,V gene,D gene,J gene
TGTGCCAGCAGTGAACTAGCGGGAGGTTCCACAGATACGCAGTATTTT,CASSELAGGSTDTQYF,-,TRBV6-4,TRBD2,TRBJ2-3
TGCGCCAGCAGCCAAGGGTCCGGGTCGATAAACACCGGGGAGCTGTTTTTT,CASSQGSGSINTGELFF,-,TRBV4-1,-,TRBJ2-2
TGTGCCAGCTCACCACGGAGGGGGACAGGACAAGAGACCCAGTACTTC,CASSPRRGTGQETQYF,-,TRBV18,TRBD1,TRBJ2-5
TGTGCCAGCAGAAAGGGACTAGCGGACTACAATGAGCAGTTCTTC,CASRKGLADYNEQFF,once,TRBV7-9,TRBD2,TRBJ2-1
TGTGCCAGCAGCTTTGGGACTAGCGAAGGAACCATCTCAGATACGCAGTATTTT,CASSFGTSEGTISDTQYF,once,TRBV5-6,TRBD2,TRBJ2-3
TGTGCCAGCATGGTAGCGGGAGCAGACGAGCAGTACTTC,CASMVAGADEQYF,-,TRBV6-5,TRBD2,TRBJ2-7
TGTGCCAGCAGGCCTCAAACGGGATATAATCAGCCCCAGCATTTT,CASRPQTGYNQPQHF,-,TRBV28,-,TRBJ1-5
TGTGCCAGCAGTTTAGGCGGGAGGGCAGTTAACAGTCAGTACTTC,CASSLGGRAVNSQYF,-,TRBV28,TRBD2,TRBJ2-4
TGTGCCAGCAGTTTATTTGGCACAGGCGCCACTGAAGCTTTCTTT,CASSLFGTGATEAFF,-,TRBV27,-,TRBJ1-1
TGCGCCAGCAGCCAAGAATTGACTAGCGGGGTAACAGATACGCAGTATTTT,CASSQELTSGVTDTQYF,few,TRBV4-3,TRBD2,TRBJ2-3
TGTGCCAGCGTCATTCAAGGGGTCTCCTACGAGCAGTACTTC,CASVIQGVSYEQYF,-,TRBV2,-,TRBJ2-7
TGTGCCAGCAGAAGGACAGGGGTTAGCAATCAGCCCCAGCATTTT,CASRRTGVSNQPQHF,-,TRBV6-5,TRBD1,TRBJ1-5
TGTGCCAGCAGTTTAGGGCCAGCCTATAATTCACCCCTCCACTTT,CASSLGPAYNSPLHF,-,TRBV27,-,TRBJ1-6
TGTGCGTATAAAAAGAACACTGAAGCTTTCTTT,CAYKKNTEAFF,-,TRBV7-9,-,TRBJ1-1
TGTGCCTGGAGTCGCTCAGTTCGCTACGAGCAGTACTTC,CAWSRSVRYEQYF,-,TRBV30,-,TRBJ2-7
TGTGCCAGCAGTTACCACAGGGGACGGCAGCCCCAGCATTTT,CASSYHRGRQPQHF,-,TRBV27,TRBD1,TRBJ1-5
TGTGCCAGCAGTTACGAGGGGGCGCCCGGAAACACCATATATTTT,CASSYEGAPGNTIYF,-,TRBV6-5,TRBD1,TRBJ1-3
TGTGCCAGCAGCTGGGGGCGTGGCCGGGTGTACAATGAGCAGTTCTTC,CASSWGRGRVYNEQFF,few,TRBV11-2,-,TRBJ2-1
TGTGCCAGCAGTTACTCGATAACGGCGGCAGATACGCAGTATTTT,CASSYSITAADTQYF,-,TRBV6-5,-,TRBJ2-3
TGTGCCTGGTCGCGGGGGCGGTACGGGCAGTACTTC,CAWSRGRYGQYF,-,TRBV30,-,TRBJ2-7
TGTGCCAGCAGTTCTGGGGGCCTTCAGCCCCAGCATTTT,CASSSGGLQPQHF,-,TRBV28,-,TRBJ1-5
TGTGCCAGCACCTGCGGGACGACTAGCGGTCCCTCTGGGGCCAACGTCCTGACTTTC,CASTCGTTSGPSGANVLTF,-,TRBV6-4,TRBD2,TRBJ2-6
TGTGCCAGCAGTCTCATTGAGCGGGCGAACACCGGGGAGCTGTTTTTT,CASSLIERANTGELFF,-,TRBV14,-,TRBJ2-2
TGCGCCAGCAGCTACACATTACAGGGGGCAGGGGGAAACACCATATATTTT,CASSYTLQGAGGNTIYF,-,TRBV4-3,TRBD1,TRBJ1-3
TGTGCCAGCTCACCAATTGATGTAACACCCTCTGGAAACACCATATATTTT,CASSPIDVTPSGNTIYF,-,TRBV18,-,TRBJ1-3
TGTGCCAGCAGCTTGACAGGGAGGCAGAGCGCTTTCTTT,CASSLTGRQSAFF,-,TRBV28,TRBD1,TRBJ1-1
TGTGCCAGCAGTGCCGATGAAAAACTGTTTTTT,CASSADEKLFF,-,TRBV2,-,TRBJ1-4
TGTGCCAGCTCACCAGACCAGGGGACTGAAGCTTTCTTT,CASSPDQGTEAFF,-,TRBV18,-,TRBJ1-1
TGTGCCAGAGCGGGGGGGCCGGGAGATACGCAGTATTTT,CARAGGPGDTQYF,-,TRBV6-1,TRBD2,TRBJ2-3
TGTGCCAGCAGTAGGGGGGATACGCAGTATTTT,CASSRGDTQYF,few,TRBV11-2,-,TRBJ2-3
TGTGCCAGCAGTGACTCGATAGGGCAGGGAAAGGGGCTCTCTGGAAACACCATATATTTT,CASSDSIGQGKGLSGNTIYF,-,TRBV6-4,-,TRBJ1-3
TGTGCCAGCAGTACAGGGACGACGCAATACGAGCAGTACTTC,CASSTGTTQYEQYF,few,TRBV28,-,TRBJ2-7
TGTGCCAGCAGGCCGGGACAGGGGATATACGAGCAGTACTTC,CASRPGQGIYEQYF,-,TRBV2,TRBD1,TRBJ2-7
TGTGCCAGCAGCTTGGCTCGGGGAAGGGAGACCCAGTACTTC,CASSLARGRETQYF,-,TRBV5-4,-,TRBJ2-5
TGTGCCTGGAGTTCAAACTATGGCTACACCTTC,CAWSSNYGYTF,-,TRBV30,-,TRBJ1-2
TGCGCCAGCACAGGACAGGGCCGCTATGGCTACACCTTC,CASTGQGRYGYTF,-,TRBV5-1,TRBD1,TRBJ1-2
TGTGCCAGCAGCTCCGCCTTGACAGGGGAAAATTCACCCCTCCACTTT,CASSSALTGENSPLHF,-,TRBV5-8,TRBD1,TRBJ1-6
TGTGCCAGCAGCGCCAGTCAGGGCACAGATACGCAGTATTTT,CASSASQGTDTQYF,-,TRBV9,-,TRBJ2-3
TGTGCCAGCAGCGGGACTTGGACAGGGGGCACTGAAGCTTTCTTT,CASSGTWTGGTEAFF,-,TRBV5-4,TRBD1,TRBJ1-1
TGTGCCAGCAGCTTGTCCTCTGGGGCCAACGGCCTGACTTTC,CASSLSSGANGLTF,few,TRBV7-2,-,TRBJ2-6
TGTGCCAGCAGCTTAGTACAGGGGTCGGGGAGGGGCTACACCTTC,CASSLVQGSGRGYTF,-,TRBV7-2,TRBD1,TRBJ1-2
TGTGCCAGCAGCCCAAGTCAGGGGACCTTACCCGAGCAGTACTTC,CASSPSQGTLPEQYF,-,TRBV28,-,TRBJ2-7
TGTGCCAGCAGTGACACCGGGAGAGATACGCAGTATTTT,CASSDTGRDTQYF,few,TRBV6-4,-,TRBJ2-3
TGTGCCAGCAGCTTAGACGGGGGGCACTCACCCCTCCACTTT,CASSLDGGHSPLHF,-,TRBV7-9,-,TRBJ1-6
TGTGCCAGCAGCTTTCTAGCGGGGGGGCTTAACGAGCAGTACTTC,CASSFLAGGLNEQYF,-,TRBV5-6,TRBD2,TRBJ2-7
TGTGCCTGGAGTTGGGCAGCCCGTGAAAAACTGTTTTTT,CAWSWAAREKLFF,-,TRBV30,-,TRBJ1-4
TGTGCCAGCAGTGTGGACAGGGGCACAGATACGCAGTATTTT,CASSVDRGTDTQYF,-,TRBV6-4,TRBD1,TRBJ2-3
TGTGCCTGGAGGCAGGGTAATTCACCCCTCCACTTT,CAWRQGNSPLHF,-,TRBV30,-,TRBJ1-6
TGTGCCAGCAGTTACGGGACTAGCGCAGATACGCAGTATTTT,CASSYGTSADTQYF,few,TRBV6-6,TRBD2,TRBJ2-3
TGCGCCACCTCGATCCAGGCGGAGGGCACTGAAGCTTTCTTT,CATSIQAEGTEAFF,-,TRBV5-1,-,TRBJ1-1
TGTGCCAGCACCCCCGGATGGACAGAGCAAAACACTGAAGCTTTCTTT,CASTPGWTEQNTEAFF,-,TRBV2,-,TRBJ1-1
TGTGCCAGCAGTTATAGCGGGAGAGTGTCCTACGAGCAGTACTTC,CASSYSGRVSYEQYF,-,TRBV6-5,TRBD2,TRBJ2-7
TGCGCCAGCAGTGAGTCGCCGGGCAGGGGTGAGCAGTTCTTC,CASSESPGRGEQFF,-,TRBV10-1,-,TRBJ2-1
TGTGCCAGCAGCTTGGAGGGCGCCGGGACAGGAAGGGAGACCCAGTACTTC,CASSLEGAGTGRETQYF,-,TRBV5-5,TRBD1,TRBJ2-5
TGTGCCAGCACCGCAAGTGGGAGCTACGAGCAGTACTTC,CASTASGSYEQYF,-,TRBV6-6,-,TRBJ2-7